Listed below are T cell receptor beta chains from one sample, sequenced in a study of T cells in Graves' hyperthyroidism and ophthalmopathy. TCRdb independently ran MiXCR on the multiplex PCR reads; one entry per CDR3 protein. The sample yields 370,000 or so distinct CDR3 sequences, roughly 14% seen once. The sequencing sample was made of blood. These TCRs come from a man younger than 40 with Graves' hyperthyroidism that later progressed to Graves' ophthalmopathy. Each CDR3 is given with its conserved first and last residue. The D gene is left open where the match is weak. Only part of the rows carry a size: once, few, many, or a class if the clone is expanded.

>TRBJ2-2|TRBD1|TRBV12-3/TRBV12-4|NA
CASSSDRGLGPGELFF
TGTGCCAGCAGTTCGGACAGGGGGCTGGGGCCCGGGGAGCTGTTTTTT
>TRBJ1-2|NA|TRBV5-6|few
CASSPRVPQGYTF
TGTGCCAGCAGCCCCCGGGTCCCCCAGGGCTACACCTTC
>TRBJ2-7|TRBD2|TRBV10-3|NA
CAITPGTSSYEQYF
TGTGCCATCACCCCAGGGACTAGCTCCTACGAGCAGTACTTC
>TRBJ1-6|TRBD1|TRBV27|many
CASSQDGTGGSPLHF
TGTGCCAGCAGTCAAGACGGGACAGGGGGTTCACCCCTCCACTTT
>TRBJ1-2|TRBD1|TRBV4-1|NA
CASSQGQENYGYTF
TGCGCCAGCAGCCAGGGACAGGAGAACTATGGCTACACCTTC
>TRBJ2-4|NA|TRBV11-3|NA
CASSLDGPGLLAKNIQYF
TGTGCCAGCAGCTTAGACGGACCGGGCCTCCTAGCCAAAAACATTCAGTACTTC
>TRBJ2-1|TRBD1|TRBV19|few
CASTRTGGSNEQFF
TGTGCCAGTACCAGGACAGGGGGCTCAAATGAGCAGTTCTTC
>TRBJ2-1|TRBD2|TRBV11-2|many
CASSWVTSGGSREQFF
TGTGCCAGCAGCTGGGTGACTAGCGGGGGGTCCCGGGAGCAGTTCTTC
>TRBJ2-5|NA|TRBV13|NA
CASSLGSKPGTQYF
TGTGCCAGCAGCTTAGGGTCAAAACCAGGGACCCAGTACTTC
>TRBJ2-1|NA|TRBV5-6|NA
CASSPVPGFQYSREQFF
TGTGCCAGCAGCCCCGTCCCAGGGTTTCAGTACAGTCGTGAGCAGTTCTTC
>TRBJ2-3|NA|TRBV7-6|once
CVSSLAGGFSADTQYF
TGTGTCAGCAGCTTAGCAGGCGGATTTAGTGCAGATACGCAGTATTTT
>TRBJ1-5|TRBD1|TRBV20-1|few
CSARPYLKDRGNQPQHF
TGCAGTGCTAGACCCTATCTAAAGGACAGGGGAAATCAGCCCCAGCATTTT
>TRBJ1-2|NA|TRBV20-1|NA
CSAEDSNYGYTF
TGCAGTGCTGAAGACAGTAACTATGGCTACACCTTC
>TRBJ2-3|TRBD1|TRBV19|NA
CASSPDRASSTDTQYF
TGTGCCAGTAGTCCGGACAGGGCATCTAGCACAGATACGCAGTATTTT
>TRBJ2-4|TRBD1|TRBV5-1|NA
CASSPETGELDIQYF
TGCGCCAGCAGCCCGGAGACAGGGGAGCTGGACATTCAGTACTTC
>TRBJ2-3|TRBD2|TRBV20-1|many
CSASVGRGDTQYF
TGCAGTGCTAGTGTAGGGAGGGGAGATACGCAGTATTTT
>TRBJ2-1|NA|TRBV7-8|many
CASSSRPHNEQFF
TGTGCCAGCAGCTCACGGCCCCACAATGAGCAGTTCTTC
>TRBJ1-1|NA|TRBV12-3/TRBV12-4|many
CASSVSGTTEAFF
TGTGCCAGCAGTGTCTCGGGAACCACTGAAGCTTTCTTT
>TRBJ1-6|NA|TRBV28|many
CASGHREDSPLHF
TGTGCCAGCGGGCACAGGGAAGATTCACCCCTCCACTTT
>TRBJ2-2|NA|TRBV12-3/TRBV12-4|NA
CASTRGRANTGELFF
TGTGCCAGCACTCGAGGTCGGGCGAACACCGGGGAGCTGTTTTTT
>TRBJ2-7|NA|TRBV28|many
CASSLVQNEQYF
TGTGCCAGCAGTTTGGTACAAAACGAGCAGTACTTC
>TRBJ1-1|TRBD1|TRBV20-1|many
CSARGQTKKEAFF
TGCAGTGCTAGGGGACAGACGAAAAAGGAAGCTTTCTTT
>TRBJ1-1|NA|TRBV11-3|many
CASSPEGGRYTEAFF
TGTGCCAGCAGCCCCGAGGGGGGAAGGTACACTGAAGCTTTCTTT
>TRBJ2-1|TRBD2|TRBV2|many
CASSPGTSGENEQFF
TGTGCCAGCAGCCCCGGGACTAGCGGGGAGAATGAGCAGTTCTTC
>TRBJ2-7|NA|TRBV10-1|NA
CASSDGVYEQYF
TGCGCCAGCAGTGACGGGGTCTACGAGCAGTACTTC
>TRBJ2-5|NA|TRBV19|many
CATRQTRSEETQYF
TGTGCCACCAGACAAACCCGGTCGGAAGAGACCCAGTACTTC
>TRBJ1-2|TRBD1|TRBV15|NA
CATNKVGGQGGDSNYGYTF
TGTGCCACCAACAAGGTCGGCGGACAGGGAGGGGACTCTAACTATGGCTACACCTTC
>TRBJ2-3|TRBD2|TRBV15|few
CATSRGGSSGGLLSTDTQYF
TGTGCCACCAGCAGAGGGGGGTCTAGCGGGGGGCTTCTTAGCACAGATACGCAGTATTTT
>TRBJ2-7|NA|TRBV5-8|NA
CASSFRESGGPYEQYF
TGTGCCAGCAGCTTCAGGGAAAGCGGCGGCCCCTACGAGCAGTACTTC
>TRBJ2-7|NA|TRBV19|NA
CASSNRGRYEQYF
TGTGCCAGTAGTAATCGGGGGCGCTACGAGCAGTACTTC
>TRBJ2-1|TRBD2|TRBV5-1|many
CASSLLAGGTYNEQFF
TGCGCCAGCAGCTTACTAGCGGGGGGAACCTACAATGAGCAGTTCTTC
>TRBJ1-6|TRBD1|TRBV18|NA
CASSPRDRGLWNSPLHF
TGTGCCAGCTCACCACGGGACAGGGGATTGTGGAATTCACCCCTCCACTTT
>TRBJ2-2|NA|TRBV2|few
CASSKPPDFANTGELFF
TGTGCCAGCAGTAAACCACCGGATTTCGCGAACACCGGGGAGCTGTTTTTT
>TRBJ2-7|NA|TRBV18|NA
CASSTGTGEQYF
TGTGCCAGCTCAACAGGGACGGGTGAGCAGTACTTC
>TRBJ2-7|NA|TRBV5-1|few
CASSWTESYEQYF
TGCGCCAGCAGCTGGACGGAATCCTACGAGCAGTACTTC
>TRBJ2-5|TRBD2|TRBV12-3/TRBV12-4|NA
CASTRTSGQETQYF
TGTGCCAGCACCCGGACTAGCGGGCAAGAGACCCAGTACTTC
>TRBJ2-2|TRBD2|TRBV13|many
CASSLLAGDNTGELFF
TGTGCCAGCAGCTTACTAGCGGGGGACAACACCGGGGAGCTGTTTTTT
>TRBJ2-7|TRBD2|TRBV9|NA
CASSGSGTTWDEQYF
TGTGCCAGCAGCGGATCCGGGACTACCTGGGACGAGCAGTACTTC
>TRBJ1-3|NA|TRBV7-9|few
CASSEYRAGNTIYF
TGTGCCAGCAGCGAATACAGGGCTGGAAACACCATATATTTT
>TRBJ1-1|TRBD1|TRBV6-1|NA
CASSLTGTSSEAFF
TGTGCCAGCAGTTTGACAGGGACGAGCTCTGAAGCTTTCTTT
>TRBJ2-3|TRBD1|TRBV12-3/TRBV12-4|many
CASSPDRGRIATGTDTQYF
TGTGCCAGCAGTCCGGACAGGGGGCGGATTGCTACGGGCACAGATACGCAGTATTTT
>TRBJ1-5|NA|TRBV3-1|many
CASSPTQGQPQHF
TGTGCCAGCAGTCCTACTCAGGGGCAGCCCCAGCATTTT
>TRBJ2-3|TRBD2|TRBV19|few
CASKRGGTDTQYF
TGTGCCAGCAAGCGGGGTGGCACAGATACGCAGTATTTT
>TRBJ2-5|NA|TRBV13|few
CANSLAPGGPQETQYF
TGTGCCAACAGCTTAGCTCCGGGGGGCCCACAAGAGACCCAGTACTTC
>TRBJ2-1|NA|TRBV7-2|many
CASSDDSNEQFF
TGTGCCAGCAGCGACGACAGCAATGAGCAGTTCTTC